A single sample is the source of the 21 T cell receptor beta chains below, sequenced in a study of T-cell memory formation after mild COVID-19. TCRdb ran MiXCR on the 5' RACE reads and lists one entry per CDR3 protein. The table records some 260,000 distinct CDR3 sequences, around 17% of them present only once. The sequenced material came from PBMCs or a T cell subset sorted from them (not recorded which). These receptors originate from a young man who had mild COVID-19 (a few samples of this study predate the infection). Cell type and time point are not known.

This clonotype was counted a few times. The rearrangement uses TRBV5-5 and TRBJ1-5; D unresolved. Trimming pared 0 bases from V and 0 bases from J, leaving 10 bases between. Germline V gene data show CDR1 as SGHKS and CDR2 as YYEKEE (reference sequence). The CDR3 length is 16 residues. CDR3 nucleotide sequence: TGTGCCAGCAGCTTGGGGACCACCTATAGCAATCAGCCCCAGCATTTT. Amino acids: CASSLGTTYSNQPQHF.

V gene TRBV4-3 combines with J gene TRBJ2-5, with 10 nucleotides matching TRBD1. Germline V lookup: CDR1 LGHNA, CDR2 YSLEER. The CDR3 is 17 residues long. J was trimmed by 2 bases and V by 2 bases; bases with no gene match: 8. CDR3 amino acids: CASSQTWGTGVQETQYF. CDR3 bases: TGCGCCAGCAGCCAAACCTGGGGGACAGGGGTACAAGAGACCCAGTACTTC.

This sequence joins TRBV2 and TRBJ1-3, with TRBD1 matching over 9 bases. From germline, CDR1 is SNHLY and CDR2 FYNNEI. V gave up 2 bases and J gave up 0 bases; unmatched junction bases: 8. The length of the CDR3 is 18 residues. CDR3 DNA sequence: TGTGCCAGCAGTGAAAGAGACAGGGGGAGGATCTCTGGAAACACCATATATTTT. Its protein is CASSERDRGRISGNTIYF.

This clonotype was seen a few times. The V call is TRBV28, the J call TRBJ2-6; no clear D. Between the trimmed V and J ends, which lost 2 bases and 0 bases, there was a span of 11 bases. The CDR3 totals 17 residues. In germline, CDR1 is MDHEN, CDR2 SYDVKM. CDR3 bases: TGTGCCAGCAGTTTACGACGCGCAGACTCTGGGGCCAACGTCCTGACTTTC. Protein: CASSLRRADSGANVLTF. The entire variable domain, with the rest obtained from reference TRBV28 and TRBJ2-6, is as follows: DVKVTQSSRYLVKRTGEKVFLECVQDMDHENMFWYRQDPGLGLRLIYFSYDVKMKEKGDIPEGYSVSREKKERFSLILESASTNQTSMYLCASSLRRADSGANVLTFGAGSRLTVL.

This chain joins TRBV28 and TRBJ2-1; tentatively, D is TRBD2 (5 bases). V was trimmed by 3 bases and J by 9 bases, leaving 12 bases between them. Germline-derived CDR1 and CDR2 are MDHEN and SYDVKM. The CDR3 length is 13 residues. For the CDR3, the DNA is TGTGCCAGCAGTTTTCGGGGTTTCGGTGAGCAGTTCTTC. Protein product: CASSFRGFGEQFF.

V usage is TRBV5-4 and J usage is TRBJ2-7; 10 positions agree with TRBD2. CDR1 is SGHNT and CDR2 is YYREEE in the germline V gene (reference sequence). Unmatched junction bases numbered 4, after V lost 4 bases and J lost 0 bases. This CDR3 has 15 amino acids. In DNA form, the CDR3 reads TGTGCCAGCAGCCCCGGACTAGCGGACTCCTACGAGCAGTACTTC. Translating gives CASSPGLADSYEQYF.

The table lists this clonotype with a few counts. The rearrangement links TRBV4-1 to TRBJ1-1, with D perhaps matching TRBD1 (5 bases). CDR3 size: 14 residues. Germline CDR1 and CDR2: MGHRA and YSYEKL. The germline V and J ends were trimmed by 6 bases and 5 bases, with 16 bases remaining between them. The CDR3, as DNA: TGCGCCAGCAGGGGGTTTCTGAAGGGGACTGAAGCTTTCTTT. Encoded protein: CASRGFLKGTEAFF.

The rearrangement uses TRBV28 and TRBJ1-1, with a weak D call TRBD1 (5 bases). V was cut by 4 bases and J by 4 bases, with 19 bases left in between. This CDR3 has 16 amino acids. Germline-derived CDR1 and CDR2 are MDHEN and SYDVKM. The CDR3 coding sequence is TGTGCCAGCAGTTCGTTAATGTGGGGCCGGGGCACTGAAGCTTTCTTT. The encoded protein is CASSSLMWGRGTEAFF.

The chain employs TRBV18 and TRBJ2-1, with a weak D call TRBD1 (5 bases). Germline loops: CDR1 KGHSH, CDR2 LQKENI. This CDR3 spans 16 amino acids. With 2 bases removed from V and 4 bases from J, the gap between germline ends came to 15 bases. CDR3 sequence (DNA): TGTGCCAGCTCACCAAATTTCACAGGACCATACAATGAGCAGTTCTTC. This sequence encodes CASSPNFTGPYNEQFF.

This clonotype occurred a few times. The chain joins TRBV5-1 to TRBJ2-2; D perhaps matches TRBD2 (6 bases). The CDR3 sequence is 14 residues long. Germline CDR1 SGHRS, CDR2 YFSETQ. V lost 7 bases, J lost 4 bases, and 14 bases lay in between. The CDR3 nucleotides read TGCGCCAGCCGGGCGGGGACCATCACCGGGGAGCTGTTTTTT. It codes for CASRAGTITGELFF.

The rearrangement links TRBV7-2 to TRBJ2-7, with D perhaps assigned TRBD1 or TRBD2 (7 bases each). CDR3 length: 16 amino acids. Trimming shortened V by 5 bases and J by 7 bases, and 24 bases separated the two germline ends. Germline CDR1 SGHTA, CDR2 FQGNSA. The CDR3 here is CASSRGLGQRGGEQYF. CDR3 bases: TGTGCCAGCAGCCGAGGTCTGGGACAGCGGGGCGGGGAGCAGTACTTC.

This clonotype was counted between two and nine times. The genes are TRBV5-1 and TRBJ1-1, with 7 bases identical to TRBD1. Germline CDR1 reads SGHRS; CDR2 reads YFSETQ. This CDR3 spans 14 amino acids. The ends lost 4 bases at V and 4 bases at J; junction bases unmatched: 7. This CDR3 is CASSQGVRGTEAFF. The DNA for the CDR3 is TGCGCCAGCAGCCAGGGGGTGAGGGGCACTGAAGCTTTCTTT. The entire variable domain, with the rest obtained from reference TRBV5-1 and TRBJ1-1, is as follows: KAGVTQTPRYLIKTRGQQVTLSCSPISGHRSVSWYQQTPGQGLQFLFEYFSETQRNKGNFPGRFSGRQFSNSRSEMNVSTLELGDSALYLCASSQGVRGTEAFFGQGTRLTVV.

The chain recombines TRBV7-2 with TRBJ2-1; perhaps TRBD1 as D (5 bases). This CDR3 contains 12 residues. The germline V gene has CDR1 SGHTA and CDR2 FQGNSA. Trimming cost V 1 base and J 12 bases, with 10 bases left between them. The CDR3 coding sequence is TGTGCCAGCAGCTTAGAGCAGGGCAGGCAGTTCTTC. Its translation is CASSLEQGRQFF.

The rearrangement joins TRBV4-3 to TRBJ2-2, with D possibly matching TRBD2 (5 bases). The CDR3 has 15 amino acids. Trimming pared 0 bases from V and 7 bases from J, leaving 12 bases between. In germline, CDR1 is LGHNA, CDR2 YSLEER. The CDR3 sequence is CASSQDRGYGGELFF. The CDR3, as DNA: TGCGCCAGCAGCCAAGATCGAGGGTATGGCGGGGAGCTGTTTTTT.

This rearrangement joins TRBV3-1 to TRBJ2-6, with unresolved D. Trimming cost V 8 bases and J 0 bases, with 5 bases left between them. Germline V lookup: CDR1 LGHDT, CDR2 YNNKEL (reference sequence). The CDR3 length is 13 residues. CDR3 sequence: CASAASGANVLTF. The CDR3 region has the DNA TGTGCCAGCGCGGCCTCTGGGGCCAACGTCCTGACTTTC. Using reference TRBV3-1 and TRBJ2-6 for the parts outside the CDR3, the full variable domain is DTAVSQTPKYLVTQMGNDKSIKCEQNLGHDTMYWYKQDSKKFLKIMFSYNNKELIINETVPNRFSPKSPDKAHLNLHINSLELGDSAVYFCASAASGANVLTFGAGSRLTVL.

The chain couples TRBV4-2 to TRBJ2-1; 7 positions agree with TRBD2. The CDR3 runs to 15 residues. V shed 6 bases, J shed 4 bases, and the junction held 9 bases outside the gene matches. From germline, CDR1 is LGHNA and CDR2 YNFKEQ. The DNA of the CDR3 is TGTGCCAGCAGTACACTAGCGTTTAAATACAATGAGCAGTTCTTC. Translated: CASSTLAFKYNEQFF.

This clonotype was counted only a few times. The chain has TRBV7-8 and TRBJ2-5; no clear D gene. The germline V and J ends were trimmed by 3 bases and 0 bases, with 8 bases remaining between them. Germline assignment: CDR1 SGHVS and CDR2 FQNEAQ. The CDR3 runs to 14 residues. CDR3 residues: CASSFILYQETQYF. The CDR3 DNA reads TGTGCCAGCAGCTTTATCTTGTACCAAGAGACCCAGTACTTC. Full variable domain (rest looked up from reference TRBV7-8 and TRBJ2-5): GAGVSQSPRYKVAKRGQDVALRCDPISGHVSLFWYQQALGQGPEFLTYFQNEAQLDKSGLPSDRFFAERPEGSVSTLKIQRTQQEDSAVYLCASSFILYQETQYFGPGTRLLVL.

V usage is TRBV2 and J usage is TRBJ2-2; possibly TRBD2 for D (5 bases). This CDR3 contains 15 residues. The V end lost 4 bases, the J end lost 4 bases, and 13 bases lay between the germline ends. Germline CDR1 SNHLY, CDR2 FYNNEI. The DNA of the CDR3 is TGTGCCAGCAGTGGGAGGCCGTCGGGCACCGGGGAGCTGTTTTTT. Translation gives CASSGRPSGTGELFF.

The sample holds many counts of this clonotype. The J gene is TRBJ1-1, the V gene TRBV5-1; D not resolved. Per germline, CDR1 SGHRS and CDR2 YFSETQ. This CDR3 is built from 15 residues. V lost 4 bases, J lost 0 bases, and 13 bases lay in between. Here the CDR3 DNA reads TGCGCCAGCAGCCCCTCCGTCCTAATGAACACTGAAGCTTTCTTT. It translates to CASSPSVLMNTEAFF.

The chain is built from TRBV4-1 and TRBJ2-2, with 14 bases matching TRBD2. Germline V lookup: CDR1 MGHRA, CDR2 YSYEKL. With 0 bases clipped from V and 5 bases from J, the junction kept 5 bases outside the gene matches. This CDR3 contains 18 residues. CDR3 in amino acids: CASSQEGLAGGETGELFF. CDR3 nucleotides: TGCGCCAGCAGCCAAGAAGGACTAGCGGGGGGCGAAACCGGGGAGCTGTTTTTT.

The rearrangement uses TRBV7-3 and TRBJ2-6; 11 bases are a match to TRBD2. Trimming at V came to 4 bases and at J to 0 bases, leaving 2 bases not matched to a gene. The germline gives CDR1 SGHTA, CDR2 FQGTGA. The CDR3 length is 17 residues. The CDR3 region is CASSWTSGSSGANVLTF. The CDR3 DNA reads TGTGCCAGCAGCTGGACTAGCGGGTCCTCTGGGGCCAACGTCCTGACTTTC.